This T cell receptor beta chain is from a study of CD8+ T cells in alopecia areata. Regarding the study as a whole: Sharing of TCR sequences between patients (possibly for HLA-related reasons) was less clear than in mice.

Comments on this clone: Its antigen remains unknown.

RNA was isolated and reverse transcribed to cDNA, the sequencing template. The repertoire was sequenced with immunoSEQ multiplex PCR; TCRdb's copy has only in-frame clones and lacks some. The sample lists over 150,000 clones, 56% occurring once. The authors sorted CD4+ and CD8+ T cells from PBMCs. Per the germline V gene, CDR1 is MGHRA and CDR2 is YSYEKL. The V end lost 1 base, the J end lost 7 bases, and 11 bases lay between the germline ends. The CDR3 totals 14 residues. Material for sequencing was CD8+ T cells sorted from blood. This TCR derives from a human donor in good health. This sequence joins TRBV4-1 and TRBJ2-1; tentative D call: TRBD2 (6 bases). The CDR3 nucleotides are TGCGCCAGCAGCCAAGGATGGGGGGATAATGAGCAGTTCTTC. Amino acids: CASSQGWGDNEQFF.